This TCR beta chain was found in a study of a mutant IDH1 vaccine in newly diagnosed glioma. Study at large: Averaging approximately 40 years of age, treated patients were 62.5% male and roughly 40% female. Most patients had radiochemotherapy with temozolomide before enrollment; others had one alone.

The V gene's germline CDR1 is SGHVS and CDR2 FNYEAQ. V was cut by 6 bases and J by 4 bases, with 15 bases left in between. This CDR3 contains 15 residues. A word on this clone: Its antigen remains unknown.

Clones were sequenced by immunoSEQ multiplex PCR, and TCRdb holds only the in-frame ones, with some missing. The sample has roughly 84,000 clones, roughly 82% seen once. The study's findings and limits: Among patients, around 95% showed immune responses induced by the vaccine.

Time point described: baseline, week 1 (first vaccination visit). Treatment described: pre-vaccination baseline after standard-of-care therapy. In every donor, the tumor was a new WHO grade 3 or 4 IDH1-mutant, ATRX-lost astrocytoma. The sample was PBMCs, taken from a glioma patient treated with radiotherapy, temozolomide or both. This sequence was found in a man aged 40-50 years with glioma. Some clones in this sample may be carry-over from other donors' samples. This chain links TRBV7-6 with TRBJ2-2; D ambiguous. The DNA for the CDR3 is TGTGCCAGCAGGAAAACCTCTACCTCCACCGGGGAGCTGTTTTTT. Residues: CASRKTSTSTGELFF.